This T cell receptor beta chain emerged from a study of blood T cell repertoires in COVID-19. Looking at the study overall: Whether acute or convalescent, the COVID-19 samples came from the United States, Italy and Spain.

The V segment lost 0 bases and the J segment 2 bases; nucleotides outside the gene matches: 2. There are 15 residues in the CDR3. Germline assignment: CDR1 SGHRS and CDR2 YFSETQ. Using immunoSEQ multiplex PCR, the repertoire was profiled, and TCRdb retains in-frame clones only, with some absent. The sample consists of 150,000 to 200,000 clones, 65% to 85% of them appearing once. Material: peripheral blood. The clonotype comes from a man in his 60s with active or convalescent COVID-19. The rearrangement uses TRBV5-1 and TRBJ2-1; 7 nucleotides match TRBD2. This CDR3 reads CASSLDGRPYNEQFF. The CDR3 nucleotides read TGCGCCAGCAGCTTGGACGGGAGGCCCTACAATGAGCAGTTCTTC.